Sequencing of this T cell receptor beta chain was carried out in a study of blood T cell repertoires in COVID-19. Authors' methods: Amplification with reference gene primers provided the estimates of nucleated cell counts. Sequenced by immunoSEQ multiplex PCR; TCRdb stores in-frame clones only, minus some. From that table come the V and J calls and clone size; the DNA was used to work out D and trimming. The sample consists of roughly 70,000 clones, roughly four fifths of them appearing once. The CDR3 length is 13 residues. V dropped 8 bases and J dropped 5 bases, with 14 bases sitting between them. The receptor's source is a woman aged 55 to 70 with acute or convalescent COVID-19. The genes are TRBV12-3 or TRBV12-4 and TRBJ2-3, with a possible D match to TRBD2 (5 bases). Sequenced input: peripheral blood. DNA for the CDR3: TGTGCCAGCGCCGGCCTAGCACGAGATACGCAGTATTTT. Protein sequence: CASAGLARDTQYF.